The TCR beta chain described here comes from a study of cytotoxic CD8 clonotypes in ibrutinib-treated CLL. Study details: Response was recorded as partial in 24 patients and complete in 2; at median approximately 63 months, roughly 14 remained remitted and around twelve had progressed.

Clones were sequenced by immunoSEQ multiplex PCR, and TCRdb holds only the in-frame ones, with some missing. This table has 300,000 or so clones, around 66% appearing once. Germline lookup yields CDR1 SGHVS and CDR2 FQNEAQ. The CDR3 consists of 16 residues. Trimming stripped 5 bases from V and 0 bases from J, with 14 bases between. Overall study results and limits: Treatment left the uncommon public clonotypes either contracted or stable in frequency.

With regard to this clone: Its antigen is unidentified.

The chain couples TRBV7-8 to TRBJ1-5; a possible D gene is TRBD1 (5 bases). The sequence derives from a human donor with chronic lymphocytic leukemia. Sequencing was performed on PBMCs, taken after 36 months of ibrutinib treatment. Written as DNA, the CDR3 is TGTGCCAGCAGCACCAGGGCAGGACGTAGCAATCAGCCCCAGCATTTT. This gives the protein CASSTRAGRSNQPQHF.